The sequence of this T cell receptor (beta chain) was determined in a study of shared clonotypes between healthy human individuals. A remark on this clone: Its matching antigen is unknown.

Methods used by the authors: Because ImmunoSEQ provided only junction sequences with no quality scores, the filtering differed. The protocol was immunoSEQ multiplex PCR, while the TCRdb copy is restricted to in-frame clones and leaves out a portion. Clonal size and the V and J genes are those of that table, whereas D and trimming came from the DNA. The repertoire holds some 580,000 clones, with 98% as singletons. Naive CD8 cells lacked CD45RO and underwent positive selection for CCR7, leaving out terminally differentiated effector memory CD45RA+ cells. The V gene's germline CDR1 is SGHVS and CDR2 FQNEAQ. Trimming cost V 8 bases and J 0 bases, with 16 bases left between them. CDR3 length: 15 amino acids. Notes on the study in general: Blood was the sole source, and tissue repertoires probably differ. Enrolling few donors narrowed the genetic and exposure-history diversity that was represented.

The chain combines TRBV7-8 with TRBJ1-1; no clear D gene. The TCR originated in a man aged 25-40 years in good health. The sequencing input was naive CD8+ T cells sorted from blood. CDR3 sequence reads: CASSREGRMNTEAFF. The CDR3 region has the DNA TGTGCCAGCTCCCGGGAGGGTAGGATGAACACTGAAGCTTTCTTT.